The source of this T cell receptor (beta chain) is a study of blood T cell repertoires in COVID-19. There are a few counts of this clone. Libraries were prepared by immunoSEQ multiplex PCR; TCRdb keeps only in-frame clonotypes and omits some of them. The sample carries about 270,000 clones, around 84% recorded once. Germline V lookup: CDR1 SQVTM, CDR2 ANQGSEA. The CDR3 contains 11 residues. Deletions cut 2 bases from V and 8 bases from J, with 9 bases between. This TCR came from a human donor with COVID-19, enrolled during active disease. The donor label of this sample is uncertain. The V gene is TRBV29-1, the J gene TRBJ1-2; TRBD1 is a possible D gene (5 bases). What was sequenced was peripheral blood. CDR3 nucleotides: TGCAGCGTTGAACAGGGTAACGGCTACACCTTC. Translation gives CSVEQGNGYTF. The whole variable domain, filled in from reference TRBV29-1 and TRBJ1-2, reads SAVISQKPSRDICQRGTSLTIQCQVDSQVTMMFWYRQQPGQSLTLIATANQGSEATYESGFVIDKFPISRPNLTFSTLTVSNMSPEDSSIYLCSVEQGNGYTFGSGTRLTVV.